The present TCR beta chain was sequenced within a study of cytomegalovirus exposure and HLA in healthy donors. PCR amplification relied on 60 Vbeta primers (plus 13 Jbeta primers). Only in-frame clones appear in the TCRdb table, and some are missing; sequencing was by immunoSEQ multiplex PCR. The data contain about 160,000 clones, more than 80% of them seen just once; the ten biggest clones take up less than 2.5%. This clonotype was obtained from a male donor in good health and CMV-seronegative. What was sequenced was PBMCs.

The chain's CDR3 is CASSPQTGEAETQYF. CDR3 bases: TGTGCCAGCAGCCCCCAAACAGGGGAAGCAGAGACCCAGTACTTC. J is TRBJ2-5 and V is TRBV7-2; 7 positions agree with TRBD1. Germline V gene lookup returns CDR1 SGHTA and CDR2 FQGNSA. The CDR3 spans 15 residues. The V gene end was trimmed by 5 bases and the J gene end by 4 bases; junction bases not matched to a gene: 10.